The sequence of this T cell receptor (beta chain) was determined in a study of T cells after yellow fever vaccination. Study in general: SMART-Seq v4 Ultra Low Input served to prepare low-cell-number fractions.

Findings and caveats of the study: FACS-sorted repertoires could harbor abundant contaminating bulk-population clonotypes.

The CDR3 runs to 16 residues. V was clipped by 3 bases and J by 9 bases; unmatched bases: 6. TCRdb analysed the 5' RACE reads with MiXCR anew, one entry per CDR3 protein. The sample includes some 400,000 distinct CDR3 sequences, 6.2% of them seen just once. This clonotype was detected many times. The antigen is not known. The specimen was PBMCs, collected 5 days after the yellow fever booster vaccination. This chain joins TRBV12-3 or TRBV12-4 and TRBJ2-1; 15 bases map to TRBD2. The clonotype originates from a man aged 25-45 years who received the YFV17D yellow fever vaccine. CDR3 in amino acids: CASSFGTSGRFSEQFF. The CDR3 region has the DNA TGTGCCAGCAGTTTCGGGACTAGCGGGAGGTTCAGTGAGCAGTTCTTC.